Below, one TCR beta chain is given with its context. These data are taken from a study of blood T cell repertoires in COVID-19. Background on the study: Sample material is recorded as cDNA or gDNA derived from T cells, B-cell-depleted T cells, or PBMCs.

Followed longitudinally, the Seattle patients had been enrolled during active infection. Per the study methods: Scientists estimated how many nucleated cells there were by amplifying reference gene primers. TCRdb keeps only in-frame clones here, not all; method: immunoSEQ multiplex PCR. That table furnishes V, J and clone size, whereas the DNA furnished D and trimming. The sample has about 330,000 clones; 87% are singletons. Input material: peripheral blood. The sequence was collected from a man aged 30 to 39 with COVID-19, enrolled during active disease.

The CDR3 nucleotides read TGTGCCAGTACGGGGGAGTCTTATAATTCACCCCTCCACTTT. Translating gives CASTGESYNSPLHF. The chain links TRBV19 to TRBJ1-6; tentatively, D is TRBD1 (5 bases). Germline CDR1 reads LNHDA; CDR2 reads SQIVND (reference sequence). CDR3 length equals 14 residues. V shed 7 bases and J shed 4 bases, with 11 bases lying between them.